This T cell receptor beta chain was sequenced in a study of blood T cells in healthy people across ages. Details on this clonotype: Its matching antigen is unknown.

Next came a second PCR, run for roughly 6 to 11 cycles, which used a sample-barcoded 5' primer along with a J-beta primer mix. No fewer than 3 million CDR3-containing paired-end reads came from each sample. TCRdb reprocessed the 5' RACE reads via MiXCR and lists one record per CDR3 protein. The sample holds over 1,500,000 distinct CDR3 sequences; roughly 50% are singletons and the top ten take roughly 2.1%. Donor samples were obtained from healthy Caucasian individuals from Russia, aged about 6 to 100. Per-sample PBMC isolation yielded at least 6 million cells. The CDR3 totals 16 residues. Germline V gene sequence: CDR1 SGHVS, CDR2 FQNEAQ. Trimming took 5 bases from V and 3 from J, leaving 18 bases between them. Study-wide points: Conclusively comparing naive with antigen-experienced cells was impossible with unsorted PBMCs.

J is TRBJ2-3 and V is TRBV7-8, with D tentatively TRBD1 or TRBD2 (5 bases each). The material sequenced was blood. This TCR came from a woman aged 40 to 50 in good health. CDR3 nucleotide sequence: TGTGCCAGCAGCGGCCTGTTGGGGGAGACGACAGATACGCAGTATTTT. It translates to CASSGLLGETTDTQYF.